This T cell receptor beta chain was recorded in a study of shared clonotypes between healthy human individuals. Assay used: immunoSEQ multiplex PCR; TCRdb lists only in-frame clones, some missing. The sample consists of about 1.1 million clones, around three quarters of them appearing once. The clonotype comes from a man aged 18 to 35 in good health. Some clones in this sample may be carry-over from other donors' samples. The sequenced sample was memory CD4+ T cells from PBMCs. Subset indicated: CD45RA-negative fraction.

As DNA, the CDR3 is TGTGCCAGCTCACCACAACAGCCTCGGGAAAATGAGCAGTTCTTC. Translating gives CASSPQQPRENEQFF. This rearrangement joins TRBV18 to TRBJ2-1; D is possibly TRBD2 (5 bases). V lost 1 base and J lost 7, with 14 bases in between. In germline, CDR1 is KGHSH, CDR2 LQKENI. The CDR3 runs to 15 residues.